This T cell receptor beta chain was sequenced during a study of beta chain features in type 1 diabetes. Study-level findings and limits: Patients and controls would share equally any PCR tilt toward shorter templates. Compared to healthy donors, patients appeared to have naive, central memory and Treg TCRB repertoires that were more alike.

cDNA synthesis used the whole RNA isolate, giving expressed TCRB sequences. Profiled with immunoSEQ multiplex PCR; TCRdb holds only in-frame clones, not every one. This table has around 400,000 clones, around 15% appearing once. Blood was collected once per donor into heparin, averaging approximately 0.11 L. CD45RO/CCR7/CD25/CD127/CD95/CD27 sorting isolated CD4+ naive, central memory, regulatory and stem cell-like memory cells. CDR1 is SNHLY and CDR2 is FYNNEI in the germline V gene. The CDR3 totals 15 residues. V was pared by 4 bases and J by 5 bases, with 17 bases between. This clone was observed a handful of times. Its antigen remains unknown.

Sequenced input: naive CD4+ T cells from blood. The chain carries TRBV2 and TRBJ2-5, with D possibly being TRBD1 (5 bases). The sequence came from a woman under 30 in good health. Here the CDR3 DNA reads TGTGCCAGCAGTGGTCTGATCAGGGCTGGGGAGACCCAGTACTTC. Translation: CASSGLIRAGETQYF.